This T cell receptor beta chain appears in the sequencing data of a study of cytomegalovirus exposure and HLA in healthy donors. Background on the study: As an earlier analysis found, some 170 million T cells yielded some 120 million unique TCR beta sequences.

Points from the study as a whole: With later analysis, a missense DCLRE1C variant became linked to TCR beta V- and J-gene trimming. Researchers left out some V segments, among them TRBV6-2 and TRBV6-3, as indistinguishable. Reports indicate that TCR beta sequences accurately predicted the HLA-A and HLA-B alleles of most subjects.

This PCR relied on a set of 60 Vbeta primers and 13 Jbeta primers. TCRdb's copy holds only in-frame clones and misses some; the assay was immunoSEQ multiplex PCR. The table has 75,000 to 95,000 clones, about two thirds seen once; the top ten hold 20% to 25%. V was cut by 5 bases and J by 4 bases, with 18 bases left in between. This CDR3 region has 14 residues. The V gene's germline CDR1 is GTSNPN and CDR2 SVGIG (reference sequence). Concerning this clone: The antigen remains unidentified.

The sequence came from a woman aged 50 to 65 in good health and CMV-seropositive. The chain employs TRBV30 and TRBJ2-7; the D gene is possibly TRBD1 (5 bases). The sample comprised PBMCs. This CDR3 reads CAWRPIDSLYEQYF. DNA for the CDR3: TGTGCCTGGCGCCCCATCGACAGCCTTTACGAGCAGTACTTC.